This is a list of T cell receptor beta chains from one sample in a study of naive CD8 T cells in extremely preterm neonates. Some clones are missing from TCRdb's copy, which holds only in-frame ones; the method was immunoSEQ multiplex PCR. The sample lists some 7,000 clones; 95% to 98% were seen once. Sample: naive CD8+ T cells from blood. These TCRs come from a human donor in good health. The CDR3 runs from the conserved cysteine through the conserved F or W. Fields, in order: V gene, clone size, J gene, D gene, CDR3 DNA, CDR3 protein. The D gene is left open where the match is weak. Some rows have no size entry. The others give once, few or many, or a class for an expanded clone.

TRBV5-1	.	TRBJ2-2	TRBD1	TGCGCCAGCAGCTGGGGACAGGGGCCCGGGGAGCTGTTTTTT	CASSWGQGPGELFF
TRBV4-2	.	TRBJ2-2	TRBD2	TGTGCCAGCAGTGGCGGGGGTGGCGGGGAGCTGTTTTTT	CASSGGGGGELFF
TRBV6-1	.	TRBJ2-3	TRBD2	TGTGCCAGCAGTGGGCGCGGGGGGCGCAGAGATACGCAGTATTTT	CASSGRGGRRDTQYF
TRBV7-8	.	TRBJ2-7	TRBD2	TGTGCCAGCAGCATGAGCGGGAGGGGGCTCGAGCAGTACTTC	CASSMSGRGLEQYF
TRBV9	.	TRBJ2-3	.	TGTGCCAGCAGCGTAGTTAGCGGAACAGATACGCAGTATTTT	CASSVVSGTDTQYF
TRBV7-9	.	TRBJ2-7	TRBD2	TGTGCCAGCAGCTTAGTGGCTAGCGGGGGGTACGAGCAGTACTTC	CASSLVASGGYEQYF
TRBV30	.	TRBJ2-3	.	TGTGCCTGGTCTGTAGCGAGTGCTAGCACAGATACGCAGTATTTT	CAWSVASASTDTQYF
TRBV6-5	.	TRBJ1-1	.	TGTGCCAGCAGTTACGAGGGCGCGGACACTGAAGCTTTCTTT	CASSYEGADTEAFF
TRBV19	.	TRBJ1-5	.	TGTGCCACCGCGGTGGCCCCGAATCAGCCCCAGCATTTT	CATAVAPNQPQHF
TRBV9	.	TRBJ2-1	.	TGTGCCAGCAGCGTGGTAGAGGGCAATGAGCAGTTCTTC	CASSVVEGNEQFF
TRBV19	.	TRBJ2-7	.	TGTGCCAGTAGTACCCCCGGGACTTCCTACGAGCAGTACTTC	CASSTPGTSYEQYF
TRBV7-9	.	TRBJ1-4	TRBD1	TGTGCCAGCAGTCTGGGACAGGGAGGAGATGAAAAACTGTTTTTT	CASSLGQGGDEKLFF
TRBV4-1	.	TRBJ2-1	TRBD1	TGCGCCAGCAGCCATTATCCGGGACAGGGGACCCATGAGCAGTTCTTC	CASSHYPGQGTHEQFF
TRBV10-1	.	TRBJ2-7	TRBD2	TGCGCCAGCAGTGAGAGGACTAGCAGGGGATACGAGCAGTACTTC	CASSERTSRGYEQYF
TRBV5-4	.	TRBJ2-2	.	TGTGCCAGCAGCCCCGGGACTTTCACAAACACCGGGGAGCTGTTTTTT	CASSPGTFTNTGELFF
TRBV10-2	.	TRBJ1-3	TRBD1	TGCGCCAGCAGTGATGGGACAGGGCCTGGAAACACCATATATTTT	CASSDGTGPGNTIYF
TRBV5-5	.	TRBJ2-1	.	TGTGCCAGCAGGCACAGCGGAGGCCCCTACTACAATGAGCAGTTCTTC	CASRHSGGPYYNEQFF
TRBV5-1	once	TRBJ2-7	TRBD2	TGCGCCAGCAGCTCAATAGCGGGAGGGAGGGGCGAGCAGTACTTC	CASSSIAGGRGEQYF
TRBV30	.	TRBJ2-7	TRBD2	TGTGCCTGGAGTGGACTAGCGAGCACCTACGAGCAGTACTTC	CAWSGLASTYEQYF
TRBV6-6	once	TRBJ2-7	TRBD1	TGTGCCAGCAGTTATGGACAGGGGGCGGTCTACTACGAGCAGTACTTC	CASSYGQGAVYYEQYF
TRBV11-2	.	TRBJ2-1	TRBD2	TGTGCCAGCAGCCTAACAGCGGGAGGGTTTGAGCAGTTCTTC	CASSLTAGGFEQFF
TRBV28	.	TRBJ2-7	TRBD2	TGTGCCAGCAGTCTCAGCGGGGTCCCCTACGAGCAGTACTTC	CASSLSGVPYEQYF
TRBV4-2	.	TRBJ2-7	TRBD2	TGTGCCAGCAGCCAAGATAAAGGGACTAGCGGGACCTACGAGCAGTACTTC	CASSQDKGTSGTYEQYF
TRBV10-1	.	TRBJ2-1	TRBD2	TGCGCCAGCGAACCCCGACTCAGCGGGAGGGACAATGAGCAGTTCTTC	CASEPRLSGRDNEQFF
TRBV23-1	once	TRBJ1-1	.	TGCGCCAGCAGTCAATCGCGGCGAGGCACTGAAGCTTTCTTT	CASSQSRRGTEAFF
TRBV27	.	TRBJ2-7	TRBD2	TGTGCCAGCAGTTCCTCCGTCCCCAGACGGCGGGAGGGCCCGGGCCTATACGAGCAGTACTTC	CASSSSVPRRREGPGLYEQYF
TRBV18	.	TRBJ1-3	.	TGTGCCAGCTCACCCGTGAGGGTAGACTCTGGAAACACCATATATTTT	CASSPVRVDSGNTIYF
TRBV2	once	TRBJ2-3	TRBD2	TGTGCCAGCAGTGAACCTTGGGCTAGCGGGAGGGCTAAGAACACAGATACGCAGTATTTT	CASSEPWASGRAKNTDTQYF